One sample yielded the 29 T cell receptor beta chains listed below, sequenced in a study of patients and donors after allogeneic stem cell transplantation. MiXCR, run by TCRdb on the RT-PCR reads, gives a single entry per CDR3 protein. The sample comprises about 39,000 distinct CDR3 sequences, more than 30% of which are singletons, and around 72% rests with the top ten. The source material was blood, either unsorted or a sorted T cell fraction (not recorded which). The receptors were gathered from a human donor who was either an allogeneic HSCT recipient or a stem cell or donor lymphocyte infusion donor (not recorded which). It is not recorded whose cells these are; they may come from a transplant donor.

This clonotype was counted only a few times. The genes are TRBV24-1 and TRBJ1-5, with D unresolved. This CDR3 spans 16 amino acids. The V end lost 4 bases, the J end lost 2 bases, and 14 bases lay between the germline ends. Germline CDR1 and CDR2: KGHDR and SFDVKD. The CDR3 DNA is TGTGCCACCAGTGAGTCCAGGTTGCTGGGCAATCAGCCCCAGCATTTT. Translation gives CATSESRLLGNQPQHF.

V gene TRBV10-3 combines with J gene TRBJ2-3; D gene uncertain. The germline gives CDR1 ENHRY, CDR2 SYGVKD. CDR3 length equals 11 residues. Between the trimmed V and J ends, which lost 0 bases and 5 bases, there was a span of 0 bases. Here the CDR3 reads CAISESDTQYF. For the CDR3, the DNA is TGTGCCATCAGTGAGTCAGATACGCAGTATTTT.

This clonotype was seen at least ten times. CDR3 DNA: TGTGCCAGCAGGACGCGGACAGGGAACTATGGCTACACCTTC. Encoded protein: CASRTRTGNYGYTF. This sequence joins TRBV6-5 and TRBJ1-2, with 8 nucleotides matching TRBD1. Trimming at V came to 6 bases and at J to 2 bases, leaving 5 bases not matched to a gene. Per germline, CDR1 MNHEY and CDR2 SVGAGI. This CDR3 spans 14 amino acids.

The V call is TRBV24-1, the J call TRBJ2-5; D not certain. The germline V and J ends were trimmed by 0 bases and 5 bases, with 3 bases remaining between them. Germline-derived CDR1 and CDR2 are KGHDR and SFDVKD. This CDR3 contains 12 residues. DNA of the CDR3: TGTGCCACCAGTGATTTGACCGAGACCCAGTACTTC. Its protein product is CATSDLTETQYF.

This CDR3 is CASSLSGLAGSNTQYF. The CDR3 region has the DNA TGCGCCAGCAGCTTGAGTGGACTAGCGGGATCCAATACGCAGTATTTT. V is TRBV5-1 and J is TRBJ2-3, with TRBD2 matching over 12 bases. The CDR3 loop spans 16 amino acids. Germline-derived CDR1 and CDR2 are SGHRS and YFSETQ. Trimming at V came to 1 base and at J to 7 bases, leaving 7 bases not matched to a gene. Drawing the rest from reference TRBV5-1 and TRBJ2-3, the complete variable domain is KAGVTQTPRYLIKTRGQQVTLSCSPISGHRSVSWYQQTPGQGLQFLFEYFSETQRNKGNFPGRFSGRQFSNSRSEMNVSTLELGDSALYLCASSLSGLAGSNTQYFGPGTRLTVL.

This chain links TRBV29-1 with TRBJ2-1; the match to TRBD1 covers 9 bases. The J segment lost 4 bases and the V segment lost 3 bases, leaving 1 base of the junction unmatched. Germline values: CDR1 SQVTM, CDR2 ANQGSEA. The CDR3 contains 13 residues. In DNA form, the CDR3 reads TGCAGCGTTGAGGGGACAGGGTACAATGAGCAGTTCTTC. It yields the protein CSVEGTGYNEQFF.

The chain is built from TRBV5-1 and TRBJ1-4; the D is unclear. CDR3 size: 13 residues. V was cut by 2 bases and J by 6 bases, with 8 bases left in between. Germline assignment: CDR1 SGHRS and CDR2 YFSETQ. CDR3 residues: CASSFGQDEKLFF. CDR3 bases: TGCGCCAGCAGCTTCGGTCAGGATGAAAAACTGTTTTTT.

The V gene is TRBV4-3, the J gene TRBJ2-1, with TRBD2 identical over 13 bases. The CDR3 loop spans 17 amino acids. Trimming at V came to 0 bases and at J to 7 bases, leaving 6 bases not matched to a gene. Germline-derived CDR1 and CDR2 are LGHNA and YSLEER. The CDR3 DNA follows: TGCGCCAGCAGCCAAGAAGGAAAACTAGCGGGAGGGAATGAGCAGTTCTTC. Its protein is CASSQEGKLAGGNEQFF.

In nucleotides, the CDR3 is TGCAGCGTGAACACCTACAATGAGCAGTTCTTC. Translated, it gives CSVNTYNEQFF. The rearrangement joins TRBV29-1 to TRBJ2-1; no definite D call. The CDR3 length is 11 residues. Germline V CDR1 and CDR2: SQVTM, ANQGSEA. The ends were cut back, 6 bases at V and 2 bases at J, with 5 bases in the middle.

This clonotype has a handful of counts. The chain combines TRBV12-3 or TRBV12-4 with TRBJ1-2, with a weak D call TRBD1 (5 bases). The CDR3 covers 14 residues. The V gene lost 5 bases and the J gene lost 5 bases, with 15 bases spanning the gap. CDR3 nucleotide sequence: TGTGCCAGCAGTACCACGGGACGGGGGTATGGCTACACCTTC. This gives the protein CASSTTGRGYGYTF.

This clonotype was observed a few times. The DNA for the CDR3 is TGTGCCAGCAGCTCAAACACTGAAGCTTTCTTT. It yields the protein CASSSNTEAFF. The chain joins TRBV7-9 to TRBJ1-1; no clear D. The CDR3 is 11 residues long. Trimming removed 4 bases at V and 2 bases at J, with 2 bases between. Germline V CDR1 and CDR2: SEHNR, FQNEAQ (reference sequence).

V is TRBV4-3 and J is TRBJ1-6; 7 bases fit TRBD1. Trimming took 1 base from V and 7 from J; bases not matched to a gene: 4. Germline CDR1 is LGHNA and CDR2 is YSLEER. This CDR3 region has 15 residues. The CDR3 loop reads CASSQADRNNSPLHF. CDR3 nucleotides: TGCGCCAGCAGCCAAGCGGACAGGAACAATTCACCCCTCCACTTT.

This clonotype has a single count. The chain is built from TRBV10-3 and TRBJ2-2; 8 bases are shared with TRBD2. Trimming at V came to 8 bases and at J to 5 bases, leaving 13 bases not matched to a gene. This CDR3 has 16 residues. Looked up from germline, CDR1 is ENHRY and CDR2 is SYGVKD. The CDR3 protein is CAIPNAGGYGTGELFF. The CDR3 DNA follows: TGTGCCATCCCCAACGCGGGAGGCTATGGAACCGGGGAGCTGTTTTTT.

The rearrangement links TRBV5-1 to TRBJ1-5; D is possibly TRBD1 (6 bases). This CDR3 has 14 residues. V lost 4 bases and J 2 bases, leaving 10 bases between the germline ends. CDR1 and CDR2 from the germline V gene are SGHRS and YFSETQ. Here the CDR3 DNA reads TGCGCCAGCAGCGAGGGGGGCGGCAATCAGCCCCAGCATTTT. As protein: CASSEGGGNQPQHF.

The CDR3 DNA sequence: TGCGCCAGCAGCCAAGGTGAGGTAGGACTAGCGCGTGCCGAGCAGTACTTC. Protein sequence: CASSQGEVGLARAEQYF. The J gene is TRBJ2-7, the V gene TRBV4-3; 9 nucleotides line up with TRBD2. CDR1 is LGHNA and CDR2 is YSLEER in the germline V gene. The V and J ends lost 1 base and 6 bases, in that order; junction bases with no gene match: 13. This CDR3 is 17 amino acids long.

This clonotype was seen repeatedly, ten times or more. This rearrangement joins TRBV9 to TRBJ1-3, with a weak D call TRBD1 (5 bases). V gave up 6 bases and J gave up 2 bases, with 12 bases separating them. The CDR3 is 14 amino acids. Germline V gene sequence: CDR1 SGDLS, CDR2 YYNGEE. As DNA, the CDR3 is TGTGCCAGCACCCGGGGGTACGCTGGAAACACCATATATTTT. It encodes CASTRGYAGNTIYF.

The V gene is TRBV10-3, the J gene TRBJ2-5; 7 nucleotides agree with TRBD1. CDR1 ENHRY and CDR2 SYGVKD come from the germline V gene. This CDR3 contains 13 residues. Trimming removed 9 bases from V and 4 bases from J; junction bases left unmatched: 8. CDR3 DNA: TGTGCCATAAGACAGGGAGTTGGAGAGACCCAGTACTTC. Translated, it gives CAIRQGVGETQYF.

CDR3 amino acids: CASSLPDRPYGYTF. DNA of the CDR3: TGTGCCAGCAGTTTACCAGACAGGCCCTATGGCTACACCTTC. V usage is TRBV28 and J usage is TRBJ1-2; weak D call: TRBD1 (6 bases). The germline gives CDR1 MDHEN, CDR2 SYDVKM. V was pared by 2 bases and J by 4 bases, with 11 bases between. CDR3 length: 14 residues.

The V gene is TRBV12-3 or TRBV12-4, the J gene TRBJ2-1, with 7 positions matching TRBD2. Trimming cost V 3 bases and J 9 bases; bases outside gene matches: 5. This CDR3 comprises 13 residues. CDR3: CASSLRTSSEQFF. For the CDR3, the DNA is TGTGCCAGCAGTTTGCGGACTAGTTCTGAGCAGTTCTTC.

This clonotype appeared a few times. The CDR3 DNA sequence: TGTGCCACCAGTGTTTCAGATACGCAGTATTTT. Protein: CATSVSDTQYF. The genes are TRBV24-1 and TRBJ2-3; D gene uncertain. The V gene lost 5 bases and the J gene lost 4 bases, with 3 bases spanning the gap. This CDR3 has 11 residues. Germline V CDR1 and CDR2: KGHDR, SFDVKD.

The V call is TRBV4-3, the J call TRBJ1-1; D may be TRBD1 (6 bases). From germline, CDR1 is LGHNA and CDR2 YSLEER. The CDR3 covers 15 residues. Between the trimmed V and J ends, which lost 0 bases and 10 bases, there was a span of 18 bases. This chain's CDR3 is CASSQDLGTPRGAFF. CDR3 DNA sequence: TGCGCCAGCAGCCAAGATCTCGGGACACCGAGGGGAGCTTTCTTT.

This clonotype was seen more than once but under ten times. The CDR3 region is CSVSTDRGPLNTEAFF. CDR3 nucleotide sequence: TGCAGCGTGTCAACCGACAGGGGGCCTCTGAACACTGAAGCTTTCTTT. The chain has TRBV29-1 and TRBJ1-1; TRBD1 agrees at 10 bases. V shed 6 bases, J shed 0 bases, and the junction held 10 bases outside the gene matches. The CDR3 is made up of 16 amino acids. The V gene's germline CDR1 is SQVTM and CDR2 ANQGSEA.

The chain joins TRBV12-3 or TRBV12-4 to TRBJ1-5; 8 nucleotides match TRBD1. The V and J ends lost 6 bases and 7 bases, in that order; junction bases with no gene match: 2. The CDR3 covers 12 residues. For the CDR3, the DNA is TGTGCCAGCAGACAGGGGGGCCAGCCCCAGCATTTT. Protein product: CASRQGGQPQHF.

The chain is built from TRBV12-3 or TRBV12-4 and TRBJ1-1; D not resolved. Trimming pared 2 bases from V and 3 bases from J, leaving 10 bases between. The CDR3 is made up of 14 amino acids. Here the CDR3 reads CASSLIQRDTEAFF. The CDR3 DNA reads TGTGCCAGCAGTTTAATACAGAGGGACACTGAAGCTTTCTTT.

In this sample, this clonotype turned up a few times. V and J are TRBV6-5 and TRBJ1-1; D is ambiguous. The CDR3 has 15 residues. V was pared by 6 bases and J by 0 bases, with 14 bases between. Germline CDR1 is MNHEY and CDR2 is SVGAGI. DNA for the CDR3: TGTGCCAGCAGGGATCAACAGAGAATGAACACTGAAGCTTTCTTT. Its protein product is CASRDQQRMNTEAFF.

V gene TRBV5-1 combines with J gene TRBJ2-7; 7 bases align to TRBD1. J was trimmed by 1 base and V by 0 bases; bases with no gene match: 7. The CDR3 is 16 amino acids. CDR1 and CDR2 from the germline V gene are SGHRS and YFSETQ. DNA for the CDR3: TGCGCCAGCAGCTTGGAGGGACAGCGTTTTTCCTACGAGCAGTACTTC. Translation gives CASSLEGQRFSYEQYF.

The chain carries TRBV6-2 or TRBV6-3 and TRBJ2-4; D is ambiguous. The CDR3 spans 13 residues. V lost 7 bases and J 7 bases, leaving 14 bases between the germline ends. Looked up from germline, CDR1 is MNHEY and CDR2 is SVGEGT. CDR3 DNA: TGTGCCAGCAACCGGGCCCATATGAACATTCAGTACTTC. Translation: CASNRAHMNIQYF.

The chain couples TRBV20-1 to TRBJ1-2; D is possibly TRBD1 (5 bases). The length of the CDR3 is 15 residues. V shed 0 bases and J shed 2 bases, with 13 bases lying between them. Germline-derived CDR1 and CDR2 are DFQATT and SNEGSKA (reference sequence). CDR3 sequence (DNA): TGCAGTGCTAGAGATGACAGAGACCTCAACTATGGCTACACCTTC. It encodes CSARDDRDLNYGYTF.

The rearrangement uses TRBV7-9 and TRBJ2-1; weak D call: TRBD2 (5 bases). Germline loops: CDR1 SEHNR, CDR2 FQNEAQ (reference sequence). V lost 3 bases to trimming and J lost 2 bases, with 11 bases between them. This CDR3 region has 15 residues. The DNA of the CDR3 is TGTGCCAGCAGCTTGTCGGGATTGCCCTACAATGAGCAGTTCTTC. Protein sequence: CASSLSGLPYNEQFF.